Described below is a single T cell receptor beta chain sequence and its context. Its antigen remains unidentified. This sample is drawn from a study of cytomegalovirus exposure and HLA in healthy donors. Study-wide results and caveats: A later look showed TCR association rates differing by HLA locus, highest for DRB1 and lowest for HLA-C.

The CDR3 is 13 amino acids. The V and J ends lost 6 bases and 1 base, in that order; junction bases with no gene match: 3. The V gene's germline CDR1 is MDHEN and CDR2 SYDVKM. Use of 60 Vbeta and 13 Jbeta primers characterized the PCR. Repertoires were generated with immunoSEQ multiplex PCR, while TCRdb's copy carries only in-frame clones and drops some. Of 75,000 to 90,000 clones in the sample, less than 80% are singletons; the top ten hold 7.5% to 10%. The origin of this receptor is a middle-aged woman in good health and CMV-seropositive. The V gene is TRBV28, the J gene TRBJ2-7; 7 bases line up with TRBD2. The sequencing input was PBMCs. The CDR3 bases are TGTGCCAGCAGCCTAGCGGATTCCTACGAGCAGTACTTC. Its protein product is CASSLADSYEQYF.